This TCR beta chain is drawn from a study of cytomegalovirus exposure and HLA in healthy donors (dated by TCRdb to about 2017). Looking at the study overall: In an earlier analysis of about 560 of the donors, 276 Gb of sequence data and some 120 million unique TCR beta sequences from about 180 million T cells were reported. About 300 gigabases of sequencing data and approximately 85 million unique TCR sequences were included in an early release covering about 600 HLA-typed donors. Among the roughly 380 genotyped donors, more than 70% belonged to the genetic ancestry cluster associated with self-reported Caucasian donors. The aim of the study was to test whether cataloging public T cell receptors could identify signatures of past pathogen exposure. The study profiled the T cell repertoires of fewer than 850 subjects by immunosequencing and related them to cytomegalovirus serostatus. Besides the first cohort of 500 to 700 subjects, a separate validation cohort made up of 120 different subjects was used. To predict cytomegalovirus infection status, the study combined high-throughput TCR immunosequencing, statistical association of individual TCRs with disease status, and machine learning. To study patterns of TCR occurrence, a later analysis re-analyzed previously published TCR beta repertoires from 700 or so donors and added high-resolution HLA genotyping. Rather than drawing on any new phenotypic data, the later analysis identified candidate immune exposures from TCR beta sequences and the way those sequences occurred across donors. An earlier analysis of 587 of the donors used high-throughput TCR beta sequencing to judge whether each TCR beta V gene segment behaved as functional or pseudogenic. Donor age, sex, ethnicity and CMV serostatus were collected together with the repertoire data. A later genetic analysis took genome-wide SNP genotypes for about three fifths of the 666 donors and used that subset as a discovery cohort. Every discovery cohort repertoire had been produced on one sequencing platform. HLA typing included class I and class II loci at four-digit resolution. Typing coverage differed by locus: A, B, C, DRB1 and DQB1 were typed in roughly 629-640 donors, DQA1 in about 550, DPA1 in nearly 610, and DPB1 in approximately 450. Several DR-DQ haplotypes were treated as single units for association and clustering because of strong linkage in the cohort. Across approximately 400 genotyped donors of the cohort, an average of about 200,000 unique TCR beta nucleotide sequences per donor were sequenced, and roughly 20% of those sequences were non-productive.

The cohort consisted of hundreds of healthy bone marrow donors. All cohort members were sampled while nominally healthy, although unrecorded immune exposures were likely present. The donor tested CMV seropositive and was one of the 289 seropositive cohort members. A peripheral blood sample was provided by each donor, and peripheral blood mononuclear cells were used for TCR beta sequencing. Genomic DNA extraction from the blood cell samples was performed with the Qiagen DNeasy Blood Extraction Kit. This clone turned up a few times. Its binding antigen is unknown. Base qualities were left out, and no much larger clone turns up one base away. CDR1 and CDR2 were assigned from the germline V gene (reference sequence) as MNHEY and SMNVEV. The CDR3, cysteine through phenylalanine, is 14 amino acids long. Only the CDR3 DNA is retained, 42 bases long and in frame from the first base. V loses 3 bases, J loses 6 bases, and the germline ends lie 15 bases apart.

Preparation of the library involved the immunoSEQ multiplex PCR assay. For the multiplex PCR, a mixture combining 60 forward primers for TCR Vbeta segments and 13 reverse primers for TCR Jbeta segments was used. The CDR3 region of rearranged TCR beta genes was amplified from genomic DNA by a multiplex PCR assay. The Illumina HiSeq System was used to sequence the amplified TCR beta libraries as 87-base-pair reads. Under the source paper's analysis protocol: A later analysis tallied some 79 million unique TCR beta chains across the approximately 670 repertoires, and approximately 12 million of those chains were shared by two or more donors. Raw reads were error-corrected and collapsed into unique sequences with a nearest-neighbor algorithm that merged closely related sequences to remove PCR and sequencing errors. V, D and J gene segments were assigned by aligning CDR3 sequences to IMGT reference sequences. For a sequence to be retained, a match of at least six nucleotides was required to both a V gene segment and a J gene segment. A rearrangement was called productive if the CDR3 had no stop codons and remained in frame with V and J, and every other rearrangement was called non-productive. CDR3 was defined according to IMGT convention as the region running from the second conserved V-encoded cysteine to the conserved J-encoded phenylalanine. The earlier analysis of approximately 500 of the donors excluded sequences that lacked an unambiguous match to a single V gene segment. In an earlier analysis of almost 600 of the donors, a V segment was called functional when productive rearrangements were above 56.7%, and segregating when the standard deviation between donors exceeded 5%. To diagnose cytomegalovirus status from the catalog of TCR beta chain sequences, a statistical classification framework was built. In a later analysis, V and J genes were assigned by comparing TCR nucleotide sequences against IMGT/GENE-DB human TR gene sequences. The TCRdist pipeline was used in a later analysis to assign CDR3 sequences and most-parsimonious VDJ recombination scenarios. In a later analysis, each TCR beta chain was defined by its CDR3 amino acid sequence together with its V-gene family, and reads without a unique V-gene family were excluded. As a way to deal with suspected cross-contamination and a sequencing artifact, a later analysis dropped roughly 620 nucleotide sequences that were highly shared and had low generation probability. A later analysis calculated a clonal expansion index for each public chain from normalized within-repertoire ranks of inferred template counts. Generation probabilities in a later analysis came from a VDJ recombination model fitted to out-of-frame rearrangements, and those results were checked against IGoR. In a later analysis, hypergeometric tests were used to score TCR-TCR, TCR-HLA and TCR-CMV co-occurrence, with a repertoire-size bias correction applied to TCR pairs. A later analysis estimated false discovery rates by permuting HLA or CMV assignments 20 times. In a later analysis, co-occurring TCRs were grouped with DBSCAN, and TCRdist sequence similarity was added when clustering was performed within HLA-allele-positive subsets. For co-occurrence clustering, repertoires with fewer than 30,000 or more than 120,000 public chains were excluded, along with a handful of repertoires with anomalous nucleotide sharing. Held by TCRdb, this immuneACCESS table contains in-frame sequences only and omits some clones. Under half of the omission traces to an unresolved V gene where checked; the cause of the rest is unknown. The DNA was the basis for D and trimming; V, J and clone size are from that table. For this sample there are some 140,000 clones; around 80% appear just once. The ten largest clones represent 6.5% of the sample.

Study-wide conclusions, independent of this receptor: The study listed 150 to 200 TCR beta chains as associated with cytomegalovirus. In this cohort, only TCR beta chains were sequenced, and detectable features were limited by the absence of alpha or paired-chain data. Cytomegalovirus status was reported to be diagnosed by the classifier with high specificity and sensitivity in both the original and validation cohorts. Linkage disequilibrium might explain the correlated functional status among segregating V segments, but an unknown experimental factor could not be ruled out. A group of highly shared sequence variants was considered likely to be a technical artifact of the sequencing pipeline. Roughly uniform sequencing depth across donors was assumed in presence/absence analyses, although this assumption may not hold. A later analysis found that HLA-associated TCR beta chains were more clonally expanded and had lower generation probabilities than equally common non-associated chains. According to a later analysis, most CMV-associated TCR beta chains appeared to be HLA-restricted, and the HLA associations seemed to be driven largely by CMV exposure. Most TCR sequences were observed very rarely across donors, whereas some public TCRs were present in many individuals. When HLA alleles, especially DR and DQ, strongly co-occurred, attributing TCR associations to individual alleles was difficult. In a later analysis, TCR association rates were found to vary across HLA loci, with the most associated TCRs seen for DRB1 alleles and the fewest for HLA-C alleles. Compared with the approximately 670-donor mean, donors in an Asian-associated ancestry cluster had fewer N-insertions in productive TCRs, according to a later genetic analysis. A few of the identified cytomegalovirus-associated TCR beta chains were confirmed in vitro to be specific for cytomegalovirus antigens. The earlier analysis of 587 of the donors excluded roughly 16 rarely observed V segments, including chromosome 9 orphons, because counts were too low. A further reported finding was that TCR beta sequences accurately predicted the HLA-A and HLA-B alleles for most subjects in the first cohort. HLA typing was unavailable for some donors at each locus, so association tests used only the typed subset. Because the 87-base-pair reads could not distinguish some IMGT-functional V segments, including TRBV6-2 and TRBV6-3, those segments were excluded. The authors suggested that the approach could potentially be generalized to other disease states and immunological phenotypes. Immune exposure information for the cohort was limited to CMV serostatus. Broadly in line with IMGT annotations, most TCR beta V segments showed up in productive rearrangements about 87% or about 30% of the time in an earlier analysis of around 600 of the donors. In a later analysis, 15,000 to 20,000 TCR beta sequences were associated with specific HLA alleles at a false discovery rate of 0.05. In a later analysis, several top co-occurrence clusters were reported to appear linked to parvovirus B19, influenza, CMV and Epstein-Barr virus. An association between a missense DCLRE1C variant and V-gene and J-gene trimming of TCR beta chains was found in a later genetic analysis and replicated in an independent cohort.

The sequenced sample was PBMCs. This TCR was recovered from a middle-aged man in good health and CMV-seropositive. Here the chain combines TRBV27 and TRBJ2-7, with a tentative D gene TRBD1 over 5 matching bases. Read as DNA, the sequence is TGTGCCAGCAGTTTCAGGACAAGGGCGTCCGAGCAGTACTTC. It translates to CASSFRTRASEQYF.